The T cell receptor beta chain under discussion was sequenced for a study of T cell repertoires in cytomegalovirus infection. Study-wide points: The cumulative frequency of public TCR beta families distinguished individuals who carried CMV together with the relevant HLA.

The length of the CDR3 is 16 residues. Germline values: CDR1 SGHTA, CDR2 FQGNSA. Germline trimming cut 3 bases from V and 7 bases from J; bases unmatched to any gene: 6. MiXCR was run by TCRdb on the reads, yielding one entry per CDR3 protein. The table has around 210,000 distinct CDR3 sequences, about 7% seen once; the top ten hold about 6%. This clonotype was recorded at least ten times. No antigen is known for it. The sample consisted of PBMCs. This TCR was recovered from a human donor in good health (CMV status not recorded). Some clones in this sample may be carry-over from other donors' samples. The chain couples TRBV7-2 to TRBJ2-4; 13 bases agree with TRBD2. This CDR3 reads CASSFTSGGAENIQYF. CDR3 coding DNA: TGTGCCAGCAGCTTTACTAGCGGGGGGGCCGAGAACATTCAGTACTTC.